These 21 T cell receptor beta chains were sequenced from one sample in a study of OX40 agonist ivuxolimab in advanced cancers. The repertoire was sequenced with immunoSEQ multiplex PCR; TCRdb's copy has only in-frame clones and lacks some. The data contain approximately 60,000 clones, around 83% of them singletons. Sequences were derived from CD4+ or CD8+ T cells sorted from blood, sampled in a trial of the OX40 agonist ivuxolimab. The receptors stem from an adult with an advanced solid tumor such as melanoma, head and neck, liver or kidney cancer.

The chain uses TRBV11-3 and TRBJ2-1, with D possibly being TRBD2 (6 bases). CDR3 size: 15 residues. Germline-derived CDR1 and CDR2 are SGHNT and YENEEA. Trimming removed 5 bases from V and 0 bases from J, with 11 bases in between. CDR3 nucleotides: TGTGCCAGCAGCCTTAGCGGACCCTCCTACAATGAGCAGTTCTTC. The encoded protein is CASSLSGPSYNEQFF.

The chain combines TRBV7-6 with TRBJ2-3, with D possibly TRBD1 on 6 matching bases. V lost 5 bases to trimming and J lost 0 bases, with 15 bases between them. Germline V gene lookup returns CDR1 SGHVS and CDR2 FNYEAQ. This CDR3 contains 16 residues. CDR3 protein: CASSDPGTRSTDTQYF. The DNA for the CDR3 is TGTGCCAGCAGCGACCCCGGGACACGAAGCACAGATACGCAGTATTTT.

This chain links TRBV7-9 with TRBJ2-7; D remains ambiguous. The CDR3 loop spans 12 amino acids. Germline V CDR1 and CDR2: SEHNR, FQNEAQ (reference sequence). Trimming pared 1 base from V and 8 bases from J, leaving 9 bases between. CDR3 loop: CASSLGDGKQYF. The CDR3 nucleotides read TGTGCCAGCAGCTTAGGTGACGGAAAGCAGTACTTC.

The chain carries TRBV9 and TRBJ1-2; D gene unclear. V lost 1 base to trimming and J lost 5 bases, with 6 bases between them. This CDR3 comprises 12 residues. CDR1 and CDR2 from the germline V gene are SGDLS and YYNGEE. CDR3 region: CASSVNSYGYTF. The CDR3 region has the DNA TGTGCCAGCAGCGTAAACAGTTATGGCTACACCTTC.

As to this clone: A junction boundary mismatches the germline segment, possibly from a read error. The V call is TRBV7-2, the J call TRBJ2-1, with 8 bases lining up with TRBD2. The germline gives CDR1 SGHTA, CDR2 FQGNSA. This CDR3 region has 15 residues. The CDR3 DNA reads TGTGCCAGCAGCGTAGCCGGGACTAGATACAATGAGCAGTTCTTC. It is translated as CASSVAGTRYNEQFF.

The chain has TRBV5-4 and TRBJ2-1, with D possibly being TRBD1 (5 bases). This CDR3 region has 15 residues. Germline V gene sequence: CDR1 SGHNT, CDR2 YYREEE (reference sequence). V was shortened by 4 bases and J by 5 bases, with 16 bases between the two germline ends. In DNA, the CDR3 is TGTGCCAGCAGCCGGCCAGGGTTCGATAACAATGAGCAGTTCTTC. It specifies CASSRPGFDNNEQFF.

V usage is TRBV9 and J usage is TRBJ1-1; 7 nucleotides align to TRBD1. V was clipped by 0 bases and J by 1 base; unmatched bases: 3. The CDR3 totals 15 residues. Germline CDR1 is SGDLS and CDR2 is YYNGEE. The CDR3 DNA follows: TGTGCCAGCAGCGTAGTGAGGGGGCGGAACACTGAAGCTTTCTTT. This encodes CASSVVRGRNTEAFF.

This chain connects TRBV25-1 to TRBJ2-7; 7 bases fit TRBD1. Germline CDR1 reads MGHDK; CDR2 reads SYGVNS. Losses at the gene ends were 8 bases for V and 3 bases for J; bases not matched to a gene: 7. The CDR3 length is 13 residues. CDR3: CASARQGIYEQYF. CDR3 nucleotides: TGTGCCAGCGCCCGACAGGGAATCTACGAGCAGTACTTC.

In the case of this clone: The sample holds other DNA sequences that translate to the same CDR3. V gene TRBV5-1 combines with J gene TRBJ2-2; D not resolved. Germline CDR1 and CDR2: SGHRS and YFSETQ. V was clipped by 1 base and J by 2 bases, with 6 bases between them. The CDR3 has 14 residues. The CDR3 sequence: CASSLTTNTGELFF. As DNA, the CDR3 is TGCGCCAGCAGCTTGACGACAAACACCGGGGAGCTGTTTTTT.

J is TRBJ2-1 and V is TRBV6-1, with 10 bases lining up with TRBD1. Germline values: CDR1 MNHNS, CDR2 SASEGT. This CDR3 has 15 amino acids. V trimming: 4 bases; J trimming: 7 bases; junction bases outside the gene matches: 7. The CDR3 is CASSARRQGANEQFF. CDR3 nucleotides: TGTGCCAGCAGTGCTAGGAGACAGGGGGCAAATGAGCAGTTCTTC.

V and J are TRBV18 and TRBJ2-1; a possible D gene is TRBD2 (5 bases). This CDR3 region has 16 residues. Per germline, CDR1 KGHSH and CDR2 LQKENI. V lost 3 bases, J lost 2 bases, and 14 bases lay in between. CDR3 sequence reads: CASSPAEAIPYNEQFF. The CDR3 region has the DNA TGTGCCAGCTCACCGGCGGAGGCAATCCCCTACAATGAGCAGTTCTTC.

The rearrangement links TRBV19 to TRBJ2-7, with a tentative D call TRBD2 (6 bases). The germline gives CDR1 LNHDA, CDR2 SQIVND (reference sequence). The CDR3 sequence is 13 residues long. V dropped 0 bases and J dropped 4 bases, with 7 bases sitting between them. CDR3 DNA: TGTGCCAGTAGTATAGATCGGGAGTACGAGCAGTACTTC. Protein sequence: CASSIDREYEQYF.

The chain recombines TRBV9 with TRBJ2-7; no reliable D call. CDR1 and CDR2 from the germline V gene are SGDLS and YYNGEE. With 0 bases removed from V and 0 bases from J, the gap between germline ends came to 7 bases. This CDR3 is 14 amino acids long. This CDR3 reads CASSVGSHSYEQYF. DNA of the CDR3: TGTGCCAGCAGCGTAGGTTCCCACTCCTACGAGCAGTACTTC.

The chain carries TRBV5-1 and TRBJ2-2; D not resolved. Deletions cut 0 bases from V and 7 bases from J, with 7 bases between. Germline V gene sequence: CDR1 SGHRS, CDR2 YFSETQ. This CDR3 region has 13 residues. CDR3: CASSLAGGGELFF. The CDR3 nucleotides are TGCGCCAGCAGCTTGGCAGGTGGCGGGGAGCTGTTTTTT.

This chain uses TRBV29-1 with TRBJ2-5; D is possibly TRBD2 (5 bases). The J call is in doubt because the DNA end fits TRBJ2-7 better. The germline CDR1 and CDR2 sequences are SQVTM and ANQGSEA. The CDR3 sequence is 14 residues long. In DNA, the CDR3 is TGCAGCGGGGTGGAGAGGGATATATCCCACGAGCAGTACTTC. It specifies CSGVERDISHEQYF.

This chain links TRBV7-3 with TRBJ2-7, with TRBD1 identical over 10 bases. The CDR3 covers 14 residues. The V gene end was trimmed by 2 bases and the J gene end by 6 bases; junction bases not matched to a gene: 4. The germline gives CDR1 SGHTA, CDR2 FQGTGA. The CDR3 reads CASSLARDRGEQYF. CDR3 sequence (DNA): TGTGCCAGCAGCTTAGCCCGGGACAGGGGCGAGCAGTACTTC.

J is TRBJ2-5 and V is TRBV6-4, with TRBD1 identical over 11 bases. The ends lost 4 bases at V and 5 bases at J; junction bases unmatched: 12. This CDR3 is built from 17 residues. Germline lookup yields CDR1 MRHNA and CDR2 SNTAGT. The CDR3 nucleotides are TGTGCCAGCAGTGCCGAACCGGGACAGGGGGATTGTGAGACCCAGTACTTC. Translation gives CASSAEPGQGDCETQYF.

The genes are TRBV19 and TRBJ2-2; 8 bases line up with TRBD2. The V gene end was trimmed by 4 bases and the J gene end by 4 bases; junction bases not matched to a gene: 8. This CDR3 contains 16 residues. Germline-derived CDR1 and CDR2 are LNHDA and SQIVND (reference sequence). Here the CDR3 reads CASSRRDTSGTGELFF. DNA of the CDR3: TGTGCCAGTAGTAGGCGGGATACTAGCGGCACCGGGGAGCTGTTTTTT.

The chain couples TRBV4-1 to TRBJ2-2, with 7 bases lining up with TRBD1. There are 17 residues in the CDR3. The trim removed 0 bases at V and 2 bases at J, leaving 6 bases unmatched. Germline loops: CDR1 MGHRA, CDR2 YSYEKL. DNA for the CDR3: TGCGCCAGCAGCCAAGATCGGGACAGAAGTAACACCGGGGAGCTGTTTTTT. It translates to CASSQDRDRSNTGELFF.

The chain links TRBV27 to TRBJ2-3; D gene uncertain. The CDR3 totals 14 residues. CDR1 and CDR2 from the germline V gene are MNHEY and SMNVEV (reference sequence). The ends were cut back, 6 bases at V and 2 bases at J, with 12 bases in the middle. The CDR3 DNA is TGTGCCAGCAGGGGGTGGGCCCACACAGATACGCAGTATTTT. Its protein product is CASRGWAHTDTQYF.

This rearrangement joins TRBV11-3 to TRBJ2-1; D may match TRBD1 or TRBD2 (5 bases each). Germline V lookup: CDR1 SGHNT, CDR2 YENEEA. The ends were cut back, 2 bases at V and 10 bases at J, with 12 bases in the middle. The length of the CDR3 is 13 residues. The CDR3 protein is CASSLRRGGEQFF. The CDR3 bases are TGTGCCAGCAGCTTACGCCGGGGCGGGGAGCAGTTCTTC. Together with reference TRBV11-3 and TRBJ2-1, the CDR3 gives the full variable domain: EAGVVQSPRYKIIEKKQPVAFWCNPISGHNTLYWYLQNLGQGPELLIRYENEEAVDDSQLPKDRFSAERLKGVDSTLKIQPAELGDSAVYLCASSLRRGGEQFFGPGTRLTVL.